Listed below are T cell receptor beta chains from one sample, sequenced in a study of T cell responses to AZD1222 COVID-19 vaccine. Produced via immunoSEQ multiplex PCR; TCRdb's table is partial and in-frame only. The table lists approximately 120,000 clones, 70% to 90% of them singletons. The sequences come from peripheral blood, collected on day 0 of AZD1222 vaccination. The source is an adult in good health. CDR3s include the opening cysteine and the closing phenylalanine or tryptophan. A D gene is named only where the DNA matches it firmly. Some rows have no size entry. The others give once, few or many, or a class for an expanded clone.

j_call: TRBJ1-2
v_call: TRBV3-1/TRBV3-2
clone_size: many
d_call: -
cdr3_nt: TGTGCCAGCAGCCAAGTTAAGGACGGTAACTATGGCTACACCTTC
cdr3_aa: CASSQVKDGNYGYTF

j_call: TRBJ1-2
v_call: TRBV19
clone_size: once
d_call: -
cdr3_nt: TGTGCCAGTAGTATAGACAGAATCTATGGCTACACCTTC
cdr3_aa: CASSIDRIYGYTF

j_call: TRBJ1-3
v_call: TRBV9
clone_size: -
d_call: -
cdr3_nt: TGTGCCAGCAGCGTGGGGGTCTCTGGAAACACCATATATTTT
cdr3_aa: CASSVGVSGNTIYF

j_call: TRBJ1-2
v_call: TRBV19
clone_size: -
d_call: -
cdr3_nt: TGTGCCAGTAGTGACCTGAACTATGGCTACACCTTC
cdr3_aa: CASSDLNYGYTF

j_call: TRBJ2-7
v_call: TRBV19
clone_size: -
d_call: -
cdr3_nt: TGTGCCAGTACCCAGGGGGGGGGCGTATTTCCTTTTGGGTCCTACGAGCAGTACTTC
cdr3_aa: CASTQGGGVFPFGSYEQYF

j_call: TRBJ2-7
v_call: TRBV6-5
clone_size: -
d_call: -
cdr3_nt: TGTGCCAGCAGTTACCCCGGGGCCTACGAGCAGTACTTC
cdr3_aa: CASSYPGAYEQYF

j_call: TRBJ2-2
v_call: TRBV6-2/TRBV6-3
clone_size: -
d_call: TRBD2
cdr3_nt: TGTGCCAGCAGTTACGAGGGACTAGCGGGACCGAACACCGGGGAGCTGTTTTTT
cdr3_aa: CASSYEGLAGPNTGELFF

j_call: TRBJ1-1
v_call: TRBV24-1
clone_size: -
d_call: -
cdr3_nt: TGTGCCACCATTTGGGATGGAGGGTTGGGAGCTTTCTTT
cdr3_aa: CATIWDGGLGAFF

j_call: TRBJ1-2
v_call: TRBV18
clone_size: -
d_call: -
cdr3_nt: TGTGCCAGCTCACAAAGCCGGGTCAACCGAATAGGGACCTATGGCTACACCTTC
cdr3_aa: CASSQSRVNRIGTYGYTF

j_call: TRBJ2-3
v_call: TRBV19
clone_size: -
d_call: TRBD1
cdr3_nt: TGTGCCAGTAGTGAATCCGGGACAGGGAGCACAGATACGCAGTATTTT
cdr3_aa: CASSESGTGSTDTQYF

j_call: TRBJ2-1
v_call: TRBV25-1
clone_size: -
d_call: TRBD1
cdr3_nt: TGTGCCAGCAGTGCCCGACTGGGGACAGGGAACAATGAGCAGTTCTTC
cdr3_aa: CASSARLGTGNNEQFF

j_call: TRBJ1-5
v_call: TRBV6-2/TRBV6-3
clone_size: -
d_call: -
cdr3_nt: TGTGCCAGCAGTCCCCTGGACGGCAATCAGCCCCAGCATTTT
cdr3_aa: CASSPLDGNQPQHF

j_call: TRBJ2-3
v_call: TRBV29-1
clone_size: -
d_call: -
cdr3_nt: TGCAGCGTTGAACCAAATGGACCATCTCCAGATACGCAGTATTTT
cdr3_aa: CSVEPNGPSPDTQYF

j_call: TRBJ2-1
v_call: TRBV6-1
clone_size: -
d_call: -
cdr3_nt: TGTGCCAGCAGTGGAGCCCACAGGAGCTCCTACAATGAGCAGTTCTTC
cdr3_aa: CASSGAHRSSYNEQFF

j_call: TRBJ1-1
v_call: TRBV19
clone_size: -
d_call: -
cdr3_nt: TGTGCCAGTAGTGTCATTCTATTCACTGAAGCTTTCTTT
cdr3_aa: CASSVILFTEAFF

j_call: TRBJ2-3
v_call: TRBV18
clone_size: -
d_call: -
cdr3_nt: TGTGCCAGCTCACCAGGGGCCGGCACAGATACGCAGTATTTT
cdr3_aa: CASSPGAGTDTQYF

j_call: TRBJ1-6
v_call: TRBV30
clone_size: once
d_call: -
cdr3_nt: TGTGCCTGGGGCTGGGCGGCCGGTTCACCCCTCCACTTT
cdr3_aa: CAWGWAAGSPLHF

j_call: TRBJ2-3
v_call: TRBV5-4
clone_size: -
d_call: -
cdr3_nt: TGTGCCAGCAGCTTGGCCGGTGGCAGGGGTGGCACAGATACGCAGTATTTT
cdr3_aa: CASSLAGGRGGTDTQYF

j_call: TRBJ2-2
v_call: TRBV18
clone_size: -
d_call: TRBD1
cdr3_nt: TGTGCCAGCTCACCACCACAGGGGGCGAACACCGGGGAGCTGTTTTTT
cdr3_aa: CASSPPQGANTGELFF

j_call: TRBJ2-5
v_call: TRBV20-1
clone_size: -
d_call: -
cdr3_nt: TGCAGTGCTAACAAACAAGAGACCCAGTACTTC
cdr3_aa: CSANKQETQYF

j_call: TRBJ2-1
v_call: TRBV28
clone_size: -
d_call: -
cdr3_nt: TGTGCCAGCAGGACAGGGACTACCAGGGAGCAGTTCTTC
cdr3_aa: CASRTGTTREQFF

j_call: TRBJ2-2
v_call: TRBV5-1
clone_size: -
d_call: -
cdr3_nt: TGCGCCAGCAGCTTGGAGGGGTCTGGGCAAACCGGGGAGCTGTTTTTT
cdr3_aa: CASSLEGSGQTGELFF

j_call: TRBJ2-2
v_call: TRBV19
clone_size: -
d_call: TRBD1
cdr3_nt: TGTGCCAGTAGTAGGGGACAGTTCTCCGGGGAGCTGTTTTTT
cdr3_aa: CASSRGQFSGELFF

j_call: TRBJ1-2
v_call: TRBV6-5
clone_size: -
d_call: -
cdr3_nt: TGTGCCAGCGCACCCCAGGGACGGACAAACTATGGCTACACCTTC
cdr3_aa: CASAPQGRTNYGYTF

j_call: TRBJ2-5
v_call: TRBV3-1/TRBV3-2
clone_size: -
d_call: -
cdr3_nt: TGTGCCAGCAGCCGCCGACAGGTCTCCCAAGAGACCCAGTACTTC
cdr3_aa: CASSRRQVSQETQYF

j_call: TRBJ1-1
v_call: TRBV14
clone_size: -
d_call: -
cdr3_nt: TGTGCCAGCAGCCGTCAGGGGCACACTGAAGCTTTCTTT
cdr3_aa: CASSRQGHTEAFF

j_call: TRBJ1-2
v_call: TRBV5-1
clone_size: -
d_call: -
cdr3_nt: TGCGCCAGCAGCCCGGCGGGCGGCAGCTATGGCTACACCTTC
cdr3_aa: CASSPAGGSYGYTF

j_call: TRBJ1-1
v_call: TRBV5-1
clone_size: -
d_call: -
cdr3_nt: TGCGCCAGCAGCTTGAACCGGCCCTGGGACACTGAAGCTTTCTTT
cdr3_aa: CASSLNRPWDTEAFF

j_call: TRBJ1-2
v_call: TRBV11-2
clone_size: -
d_call: TRBD1
cdr3_nt: TGTGCCAGCAGCTTAGGGCCGGACAGGGGCCTTAGTTATGGCTACACCTTC
cdr3_aa: CASSLGPDRGLSYGYTF

j_call: TRBJ2-1
v_call: TRBV6-2/TRBV6-3
clone_size: -
d_call: -
cdr3_nt: TGTGCCAGCAGTTACCTGCGGGGCCACAATGAGCAGTTCTTC
cdr3_aa: CASSYLRGHNEQFF

j_call: TRBJ1-1
v_call: TRBV19
clone_size: -
d_call: TRBD1
cdr3_nt: TGTGCCAGTAGCCAAACAACCGGGACAGGGGAAGCTTTCTTT
cdr3_aa: CASSQTTGTGEAFF

j_call: TRBJ2-4
v_call: TRBV10-2
clone_size: -
d_call: TRBD2
cdr3_nt: TGCGCCAGCAGTGACCCTAGCGGCACGTTTCAGTACTTC
cdr3_aa: CASSDPSGTFQYF

j_call: TRBJ1-5
v_call: TRBV7-9
clone_size: once
d_call: -
cdr3_nt: TGTGCCAGCAGCTTAGTGGATCAGCCCCAGCATTTT
cdr3_aa: CASSLVDQPQHF

j_call: TRBJ1-4
v_call: TRBV5-6
clone_size: -
d_call: -
cdr3_nt: TGTGCCAGCAGCCCCTTGGGGGCGATGAATGAAAAACTGTTTTTT
cdr3_aa: CASSPLGAMNEKLFF

j_call: TRBJ1-1
v_call: TRBV29-1
clone_size: once
d_call: -
cdr3_nt: TGCAGCGCAAGATTGGAGCACACTGAAGCTTTCTTT
cdr3_aa: CSARLEHTEAFF

j_call: TRBJ1-4
v_call: TRBV5-1
clone_size: few
d_call: TRBD1
cdr3_nt: TGCGCCAGCAGCTTGGGGGCGACAGGGGCGGGTGAAAAACTGTTTTTT
cdr3_aa: CASSLGATGAGEKLFF

j_call: TRBJ2-7
v_call: TRBV13
clone_size: -
d_call: TRBD1
cdr3_nt: TGTGCCAGCAGCAAGGACAGGGCCCACGAGCAGTACTTC
cdr3_aa: CASSKDRAHEQYF

j_call: TRBJ2-2
v_call: TRBV7-9
clone_size: -
d_call: TRBD2
cdr3_nt: TGTGCCAGCACCACGGGGGGGGCTTACCCCGGGGAGCTGTTTTTT
cdr3_aa: CASTTGGAYPGELFF

j_call: TRBJ1-5
v_call: TRBV18
clone_size: -
d_call: -
cdr3_nt: TGTGCCAGTGTACAGGAGATCAATCAGCCCCAGCATTTT
cdr3_aa: CASVQEINQPQHF

j_call: TRBJ1-2
v_call: TRBV6-5
clone_size: once
d_call: -
cdr3_nt: TGTGCCAGCAGTCCCCTTGGGGACTATGGCTACACCTTC
cdr3_aa: CASSPLGDYGYTF

j_call: TRBJ1-3
v_call: TRBV5-1
clone_size: -
d_call: -
cdr3_nt: TGCGCCAGCAGCTTGGCCTTCCTCGACAACACCATATATTTT
cdr3_aa: CASSLAFLDNTIYF

j_call: TRBJ1-1
v_call: TRBV5-1
clone_size: -
d_call: -
cdr3_nt: TGCGCCAGCAGCCGTTCTGGGGGTGACACTGAAGCTTTCTTT
cdr3_aa: CASSRSGGDTEAFF

j_call: TRBJ2-7
v_call: TRBV5-6
clone_size: medium-sized
d_call: TRBD2
cdr3_nt: TGTGCCAGCAGCTTGGGGGCAGCGGGGGGCTCCTACGAGCAGTACTTC
cdr3_aa: CASSLGAAGGSYEQYF

j_call: TRBJ1-1
v_call: TRBV5-1
clone_size: -
d_call: -
cdr3_nt: TGCGCCAGCAGCTTGTTATCTCCAGACACTGAAGCTTTCTTT
cdr3_aa: CASSLLSPDTEAFF

j_call: TRBJ1-1
v_call: TRBV20-1
clone_size: -
d_call: -
cdr3_nt: TGCAGTGCTGGGAACGGCGCTGAAGCTTTCTTT
cdr3_aa: CSAGNGAEAFF

j_call: TRBJ2-5
v_call: TRBV7-3
clone_size: -
d_call: TRBD2
cdr3_nt: TGTGCCAGCAGCGCACTAGCGGGGGGCCAAGAGACCCAGTACTTC
cdr3_aa: CASSALAGGQETQYF

j_call: TRBJ2-2
v_call: TRBV7-2
clone_size: -
d_call: -
cdr3_nt: TGTGCCAGCAGCTTTCAGGGGAGGTCTGCCACCGGGGAGCTGTTTTTT
cdr3_aa: CASSFQGRSATGELFF

j_call: TRBJ1-4
v_call: TRBV5-6
clone_size: -
d_call: -
cdr3_nt: TGTGCCAGCAGCTTGGGGATCGAAAAACTGTTTTTT
cdr3_aa: CASSLGIEKLFF

j_call: TRBJ2-1
v_call: TRBV12-3/TRBV12-4
clone_size: -
d_call: -
cdr3_nt: TGTGCCAGCAGCCCCGGGAAGGAGCAGTTCTTC
cdr3_aa: CASSPGKEQFF

j_call: TRBJ2-6
v_call: TRBV4-3
clone_size: -
d_call: -
cdr3_nt: TGCGCCAGCAGCCAAGACAGGGGATCTGGGGCCAACGTCCTGACTTTC
cdr3_aa: CASSQDRGSGANVLTF

j_call: TRBJ1-1
v_call: TRBV7-7
clone_size: -
d_call: TRBD1
cdr3_nt: TGTGCCAGCAGCCTAACAGGGGAAACTGAAGCTTTCTTT
cdr3_aa: CASSLTGETEAFF

j_call: TRBJ2-1
v_call: TRBV27
clone_size: once
d_call: TRBD1
cdr3_nt: TGTGCCAGCAGTCTGGGACAGGCGTCCAATGAGCAGTTCTTC
cdr3_aa: CASSLGQASNEQFF

j_call: TRBJ2-2
v_call: TRBV6-5
clone_size: -
d_call: -
cdr3_nt: TGTGCCAGCCTCCCTCAGGGTACGAACACCGGGGAGCTGTTTTTT
cdr3_aa: CASLPQGTNTGELFF

j_call: TRBJ2-1
v_call: TRBV10-3
clone_size: -
d_call: TRBD2
cdr3_nt: TGTGCCATCAGTGCTCTAGCGGGAAGCTCCTACAATGAGCAGTTCTTC
cdr3_aa: CAISALAGSSYNEQFF

j_call: TRBJ2-3
v_call: TRBV5-1
clone_size: -
d_call: TRBD2
cdr3_nt: TGCGCCAGCAGCTTGGCGGCAGGCGGGGGGGCCACGGATACGCAGTATTTT
cdr3_aa: CASSLAAGGGATDTQYF

j_call: TRBJ1-1
v_call: TRBV11-2
clone_size: -
d_call: -
cdr3_nt: TGTGCCAGCAGCTTAGCTGGCAGCAGGGGCACTGAAGCTTTCTTT
cdr3_aa: CASSLAGSRGTEAFF

j_call: TRBJ1-4
v_call: TRBV30
clone_size: once
d_call: -
cdr3_nt: TGTGCCTGGAGCGGGGTTGCTAATGAAAAACTGTTTTTT
cdr3_aa: CAWSGVANEKLFF